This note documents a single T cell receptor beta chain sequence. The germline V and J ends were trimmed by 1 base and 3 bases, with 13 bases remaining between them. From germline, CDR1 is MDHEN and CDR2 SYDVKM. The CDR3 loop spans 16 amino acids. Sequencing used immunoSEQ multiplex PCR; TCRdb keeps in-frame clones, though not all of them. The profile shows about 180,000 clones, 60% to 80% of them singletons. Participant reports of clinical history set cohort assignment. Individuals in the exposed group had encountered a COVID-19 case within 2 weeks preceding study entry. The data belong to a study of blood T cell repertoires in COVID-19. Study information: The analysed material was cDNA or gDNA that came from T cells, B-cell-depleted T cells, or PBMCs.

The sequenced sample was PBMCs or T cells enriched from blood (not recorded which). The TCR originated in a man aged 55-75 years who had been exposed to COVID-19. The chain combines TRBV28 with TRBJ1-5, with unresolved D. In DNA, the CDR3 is TGTGCCAGCAGTTTATCTATCCTGTCTAACAATCAGCCCCAGCATTTT. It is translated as CASSLSILSNNQPQHF.